This is a list of T cell receptor beta chains from one sample in a study of radiation and T cells in renal cell carcinoma. Assay used: immunoSEQ multiplex PCR; TCRdb lists only in-frame clones, some missing. The sample contains some 150,000 clones, 87% of which appear only once. The sample consisted of blood, taken from a patient whose treatment included radiotherapy and nephrectomy. The receptors were gathered from a woman aged 50 to 60 with renal cell carcinoma. CDR3s leave out the opening cysteine and the closing phenylalanine or tryptophan. The order of the fields is J gene, V gene, CDR3 length, CDR3 protein.

J: TRBJ2-2; V: TRBV5-1; length: 12; CDR3: ASSSTVNTGELF
J: TRBJ2-4; V: TRBV30; length: 14; CDR3: AWSPLSGRVKNIQY
J: TRBJ1-3; V: TRBV10-1; length: 11; CDR3: ASMGLSGNTIY
J: TRBJ2-7; V: TRBV18; length: 10; CDR3: ASSPPTSEQY
J: TRBJ1-2; V: TRBV30; length: 10; CDR3: AWSWTGQGYT
J: TRBJ1-5; V: TRBV19; length: 14; CDR3: ASSIGTRGGNQPQH
J: TRBJ1-1; V: TRBV19; length: 12; CDR3: ASIQDSQNTEAF
J: TRBJ1-5; V: TRBV19; length: 13; CDR3: ASSIWDSSNQPQH
J: TRBJ1-3; V: TRBV25-1; length: 12; CDR3: ASSELGSGNTIY
J: TRBJ2-1; V: TRBV5-1; length: 13; CDR3: ASSLSRGGYNEQF
J: TRBJ1-6; V: TRBV4-1; length: 16; CDR3: ASSQAAKESSYNSPLH
J: TRBJ2-3; V: TRBV9; length: 11; CDR3: ASSVAPGDTQY
J: TRBJ2-5; V: TRBV10-3; length: 13; CDR3: ATSTGTHPGETQY
J: TRBJ1-2; V: TRBV6-6; length: 11; CDR3: ASSYQGLYGYT
J: TRBJ1-2; V: TRBV19; length: 13; CDR3: ASLSAFHLNYGYT